In this sample, the clone carrying this T cell receptor (beta chain) turned up many times. The CDR3 runs to 14 residues. Trimming shortened V by 1 base and J by 7 bases, and 11 bases separated the two germline ends. The V gene's germline CDR1 is LNHDA and CDR2 SQIVND (reference sequence). In TCRdb, the 5' RACE reads were re-called with MiXCR into one record per CDR3 protein. The table has 30,000 to 45,000 distinct CDR3 sequences, roughly 10% seen once; the top ten hold about 3.9%. This sample stems from a study of neurological immune-mediated disorders. The rearrangement joins TRBV19 to TRBJ2-1, with D uncertain. Sequencing was carried out using CD4+ T cells from blood. This clonotype originated in a woman in her 30s with HTLV-1-associated myelopathy (HAM/TSP). The CDR3 sequence is CASSIGSTRNEQFF. DNA for the CDR3: TGTGCCAGTAGTATAGGTTCAACCCGAAATGAGCAGTTCTTC.